This T cell receptor beta chain is drawn from a study of glioma-infiltrating T cells after dendritic cell vaccination. Overall study: Autologous tumor lysate was loaded overnight onto monocyte-derived dendritic cells grown less than 8 days with IL-4 and GM-CSF.

Time point indicated: after dendritic cell vaccination, including at tumor progression/relapse. Sequencing was performed with immunoSEQ multiplex PCR; in TCRdb, only in-frame clones are kept and a portion is missing. Of 91,000 or so clones listed, 65% to 85% are singletons. The germline V gene encodes CDR1 SGHDT and CDR2 YYEEEE. The germline V and J ends were trimmed by 1 base and 1 base, with 13 bases remaining between them. This CDR3 contains 16 residues. The specimen comprised blood, sampled after dendritic cell vaccination. This receptor was obtained from a human donor with glioblastoma. The chain employs TRBV5-6 and TRBJ2-3; a possible D gene is TRBD1 (6 bases). For the CDR3, the DNA is TGTGCCAGCAGCTTGTTCGACAGGATCGGCACAGATACGCAGTATTTT. Protein: CASSLFDRIGTDTQYF.